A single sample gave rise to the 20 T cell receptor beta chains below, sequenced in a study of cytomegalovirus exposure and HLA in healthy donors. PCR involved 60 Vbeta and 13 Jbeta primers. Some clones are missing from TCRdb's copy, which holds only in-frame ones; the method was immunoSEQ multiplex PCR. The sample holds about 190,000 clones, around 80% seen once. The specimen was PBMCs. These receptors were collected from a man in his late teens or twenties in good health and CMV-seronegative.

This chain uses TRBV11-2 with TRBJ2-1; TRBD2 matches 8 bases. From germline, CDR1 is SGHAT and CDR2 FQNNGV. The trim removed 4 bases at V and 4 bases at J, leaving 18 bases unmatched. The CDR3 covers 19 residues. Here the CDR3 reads CASSSGGRSGGPSYNEQFF. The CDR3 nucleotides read TGTGCCAGCAGCTCTGGGGGCCGGAGCGGGGGACCTTCTTACAATGAGCAGTTCTTC.

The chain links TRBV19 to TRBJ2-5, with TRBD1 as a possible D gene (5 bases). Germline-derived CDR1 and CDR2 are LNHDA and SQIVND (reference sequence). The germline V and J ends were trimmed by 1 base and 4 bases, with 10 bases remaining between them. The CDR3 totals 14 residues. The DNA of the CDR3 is TGTGCCAGTAGTATAGGGCAGGGTCGAGAGACCCAGTACTTC. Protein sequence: CASSIGQGRETQYF.

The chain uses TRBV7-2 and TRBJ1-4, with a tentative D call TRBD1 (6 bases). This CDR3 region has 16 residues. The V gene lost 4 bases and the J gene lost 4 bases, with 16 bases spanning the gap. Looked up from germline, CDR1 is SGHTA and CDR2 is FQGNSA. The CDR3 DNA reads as TGTGCCAGCAGCTCCCAGGACAGCCTAGATAATGAAAAACTGTTTTTT. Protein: CASSSQDSLDNEKLFF.

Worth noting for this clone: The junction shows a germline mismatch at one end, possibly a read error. CDR3 sequence reads: CASSLGRGMGNEQFF. In DNA form, the CDR3 reads TGTGCTAGCAGCTTGGGCAGGGGTATGGGTAATGAGCAGTTCTTC. The genes are TRBV7-7 and TRBJ2-1; possible D gene TRBD1, 6 bases. In germline, CDR1 is SSHAT, CDR2 FNYEAQ (reference sequence). The CDR3 runs 15 residues.

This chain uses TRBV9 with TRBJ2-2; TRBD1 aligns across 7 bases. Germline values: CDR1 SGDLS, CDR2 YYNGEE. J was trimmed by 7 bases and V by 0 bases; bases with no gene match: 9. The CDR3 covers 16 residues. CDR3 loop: CASSVDGAGGGGELFF. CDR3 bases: TGTGCCAGCAGCGTAGATGGGGCAGGGGGTGGCGGGGAGCTGTTTTTT.

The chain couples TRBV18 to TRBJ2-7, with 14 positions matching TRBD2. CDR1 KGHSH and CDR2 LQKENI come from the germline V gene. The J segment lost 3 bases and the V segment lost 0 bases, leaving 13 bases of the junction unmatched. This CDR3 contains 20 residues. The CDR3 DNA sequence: TGTGCCAGCTCACCACCCCCGGGACTAGCGGGAGAACCCTACCTCTACGAGCAGTACTTC. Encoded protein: CASSPPPGLAGEPYLYEQYF.

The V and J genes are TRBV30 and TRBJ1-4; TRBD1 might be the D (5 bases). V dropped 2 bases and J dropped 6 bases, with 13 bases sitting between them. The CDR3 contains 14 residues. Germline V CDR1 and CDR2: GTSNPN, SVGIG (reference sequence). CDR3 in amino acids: CAWSPLWGDEKLFF. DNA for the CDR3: TGTGCCTGGAGTCCATTGTGGGGGGATGAAAAACTGTTTTTT. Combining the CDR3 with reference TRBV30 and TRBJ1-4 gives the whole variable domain SQTIHQWPATLVQPVGSPLSLECTVEGTSNPNLYWYRQAAGRGLQLLFYSVGIGQISSEVPQNLSASRPQDRQFILSSKKLLLSDSGFYLCAWSPLWGDEKLFFGSGTQLSVL.

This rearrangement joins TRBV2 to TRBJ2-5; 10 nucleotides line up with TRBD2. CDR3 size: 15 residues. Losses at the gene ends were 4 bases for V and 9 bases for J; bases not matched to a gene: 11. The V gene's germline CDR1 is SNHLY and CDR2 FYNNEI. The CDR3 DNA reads TGTGCCAGCAGTGGCGATTTAGCGGGGGGCGTGGCCCAGTACTTC. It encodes CASSGDLAGGVAQYF.

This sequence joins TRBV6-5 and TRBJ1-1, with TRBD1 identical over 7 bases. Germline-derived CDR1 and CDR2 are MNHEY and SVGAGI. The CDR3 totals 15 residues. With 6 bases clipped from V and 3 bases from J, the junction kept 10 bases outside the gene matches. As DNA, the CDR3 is TGTGCCAGCAGGTTGGACAGGCGGGGGGACACTGAAGCTTTCTTT. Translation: CASRLDRRGDTEAFF.

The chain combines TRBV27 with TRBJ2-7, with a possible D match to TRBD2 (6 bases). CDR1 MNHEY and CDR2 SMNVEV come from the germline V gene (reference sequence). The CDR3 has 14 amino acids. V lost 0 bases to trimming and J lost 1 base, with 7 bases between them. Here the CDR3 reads CASSLSGGSYEQYF. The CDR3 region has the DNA TGTGCCAGCAGTTTATCGGGAGGTTCCTACGAGCAGTACTTC.

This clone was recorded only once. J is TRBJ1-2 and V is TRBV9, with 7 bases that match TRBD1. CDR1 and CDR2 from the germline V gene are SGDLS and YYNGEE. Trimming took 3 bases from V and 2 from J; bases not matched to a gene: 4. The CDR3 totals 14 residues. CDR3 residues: CASSGRQGNYGYTF. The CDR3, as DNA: TGTGCCAGCAGCGGACGACAGGGAAACTATGGCTACACCTTC. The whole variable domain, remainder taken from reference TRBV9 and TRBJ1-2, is DSGVTQTPKHLITATGQRVTLRCSPRSGDLSVYWYQQSLDQGLQFLIQYYNGEERAKGNILERFSAQQFPDLHSELNLSSLELGDSALYFCASSGRQGNYGYTFGSGTRLTVV.

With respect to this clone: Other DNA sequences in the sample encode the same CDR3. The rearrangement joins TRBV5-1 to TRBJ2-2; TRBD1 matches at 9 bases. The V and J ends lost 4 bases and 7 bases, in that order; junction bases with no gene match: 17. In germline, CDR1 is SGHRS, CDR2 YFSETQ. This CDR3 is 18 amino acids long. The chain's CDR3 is CASSPNTGGQGFGGELFF. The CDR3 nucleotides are TGCGCCAGCAGCCCCAACACGGGGGGACAGGGCTTTGGCGGGGAGCTGTTTTTT.

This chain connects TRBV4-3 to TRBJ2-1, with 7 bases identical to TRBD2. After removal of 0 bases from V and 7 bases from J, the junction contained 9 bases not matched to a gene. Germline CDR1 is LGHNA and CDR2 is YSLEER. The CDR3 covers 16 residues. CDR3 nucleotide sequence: TGCGCCAGCAGCCAAGATTGGGCGGGCGGGGGTAATGAGCAGTTCTTC. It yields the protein CASSQDWAGGGNEQFF.

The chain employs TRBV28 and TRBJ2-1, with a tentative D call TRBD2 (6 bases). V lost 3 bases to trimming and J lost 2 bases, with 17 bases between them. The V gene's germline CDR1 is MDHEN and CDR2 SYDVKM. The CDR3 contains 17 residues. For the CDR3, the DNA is TGTGCCAGCAGTTTTTCCCACGGGCGCGGGGCCTACAATGAGCAGTTCTTC. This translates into CASSFSHGRGAYNEQFF.

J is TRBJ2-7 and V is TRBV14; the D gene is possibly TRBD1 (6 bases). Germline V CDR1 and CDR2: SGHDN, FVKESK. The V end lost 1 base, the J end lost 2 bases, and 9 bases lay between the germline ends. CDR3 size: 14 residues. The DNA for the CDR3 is TGTGCCAGCAGCCAAGGCAGGGGAACCTACGAGCAGTACTTC. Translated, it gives CASSQGRGTYEQYF.

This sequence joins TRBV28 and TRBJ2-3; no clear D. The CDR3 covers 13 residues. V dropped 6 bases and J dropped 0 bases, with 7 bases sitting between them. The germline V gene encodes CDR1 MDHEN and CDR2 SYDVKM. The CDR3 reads CASRFSSTDTQYF. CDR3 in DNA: TGTGCCAGCAGGTTCTCCAGCACAGATACGCAGTATTTT. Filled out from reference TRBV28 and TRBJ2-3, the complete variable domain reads DVKVTQSSRYLVKRTGEKVFLECVQDMDHENMFWYRQDPGLGLRLIYFSYDVKMKEKGDIPEGYSVSREKKERFSLILESASTNQTSMYLCASRFSSTDTQYFGPGTRLTVL.

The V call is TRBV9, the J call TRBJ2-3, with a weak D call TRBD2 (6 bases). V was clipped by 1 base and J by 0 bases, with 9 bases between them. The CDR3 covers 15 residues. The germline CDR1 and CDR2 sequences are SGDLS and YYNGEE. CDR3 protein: CASSVWAGSTDTQYF. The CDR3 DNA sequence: TGTGCCAGCAGCGTATGGGCGGGGAGCACAGATACGCAGTATTTT. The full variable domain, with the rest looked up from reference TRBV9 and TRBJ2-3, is DSGVTQTPKHLITATGQRVTLRCSPRSGDLSVYWYQQSLDQGLQFLIQYYNGEERAKGNILERFSAQQFPDLHSELNLSSLELGDSALYFCASSVWAGSTDTQYFGPGTRLTVL.

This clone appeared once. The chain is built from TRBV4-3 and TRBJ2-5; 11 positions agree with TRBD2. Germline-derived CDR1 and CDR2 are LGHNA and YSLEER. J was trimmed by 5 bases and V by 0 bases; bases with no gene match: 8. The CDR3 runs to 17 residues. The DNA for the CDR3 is TGCGCCAGCAGCCAAGATCGCCTAGCGGGGGGTCGGGAGACCCAGTACTTC. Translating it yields CASSQDRLAGGRETQYF.

In nucleotides, the CDR3 is TGTGCCAGCAGCAGAGAATTAGCGGGGGTCTACAATGAGCAGTTCTTC. This codes for CASSRELAGVYNEQFF. The chain couples TRBV7-2 to TRBJ2-1; 9 bases line up with TRBD2. J was trimmed by 3 bases and V by 5 bases; bases with no gene match: 8. CDR1 and CDR2 from the germline V gene are SGHTA and FQGNSA. This CDR3 region has 16 residues.

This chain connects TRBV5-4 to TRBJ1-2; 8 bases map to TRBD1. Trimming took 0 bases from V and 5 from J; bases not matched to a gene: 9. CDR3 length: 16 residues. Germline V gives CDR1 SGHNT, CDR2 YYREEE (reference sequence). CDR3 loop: CASSLGQGMGAYGYTF. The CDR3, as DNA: TGTGCCAGCAGCTTGGGACAGGGGATGGGAGCTTATGGCTACACCTTC.